A single sample gave rise to the 18 T cell receptor beta chains below, sequenced in a study of cytomegalovirus exposure and HLA in healthy donors (dated by TCRdb to about 2017). Libraries came from the immunoSEQ multiplex PCR assay. For the multiplex PCR, a mixture combining 60 forward primers for TCR Vbeta segments and 13 reverse primers for TCR Jbeta segments was used. This immuneACCESS table, as held by TCRdb, lists in-frame sequences with V and J called but not all clones. Of the missing ones, under half trace to an unresolved V gene in checked studies; the others have no known cause. The sample table shows 55,000 to 75,000 clones, and 75% are seen once. Approximately 7.8% of the sample goes to the ten largest clones. The sequenced sample consisted of PBMCs. These receptors were collected from a woman in her thirties in good health and CMV-seropositive.

CDR3 residues: CASSHAPGLAGGRGSYNEQFF. Here the CDR3 DNA reads TGCGCCAGCAGCCACGCCCCGGGACTAGCGGGAGGGCGCGGCTCCTACAATGAGCAGTTCTTC. V usage is TRBV4-1 and J usage is TRBJ2-1; the match to TRBD2 covers 16 bases. Germline values: CDR1 MGHRA, CDR2 YSYEKL. The ends lost 3 bases at V and 0 bases at J; junction bases unmatched: 11. The CDR3 sequence is 21 residues long.

The V and J genes are TRBV19 and TRBJ2-1; 12 positions match TRBD2. The CDR3 length is 15 residues. Trimming at V came to 1 base and at J to 7 bases, leaving 2 bases not matched to a gene. CDR1 LNHDA and CDR2 SQIVND come from the germline V gene (reference sequence). The CDR3 DNA follows: TGTGCCAGTAGTATAGCTAGCGGGAGGGGGAATGAGCAGTTCTTC. Amino acid sequence: CASSIASGRGNEQFF.

For the CDR3, the DNA is TGCGCCAGCAGCCAAGATCCGGGACTAGCCTTCAATGAGCAGTTCTTC. Translated: CASSQDPGLAFNEQFF. The J gene is TRBJ2-1, the V gene TRBV4-3; 9 nucleotides agree with TRBD2. Germline trimming cut 0 bases from V and 6 bases from J; bases unmatched to any gene: 6. The V gene's germline CDR1 is LGHNA and CDR2 YSLEER. The CDR3 extends over 16 amino acids.

The chain links TRBV23-1 to TRBJ1-5; 8 bases map to TRBD1. TRBV23-1 has ORF status, its function being uncertain. This CDR3 contains 14 residues. After removal of 7 bases from V and 4 bases from J, the junction contained 6 bases not matched to a gene. This chain's CDR3 is CASINRGINQPQHF. CDR3 nucleotide sequence: TGCGCCAGCATCAACAGGGGGATAAATCAGCCCCAGCATTTT.

This sequence joins TRBV7-9 and TRBJ2-5, with D perhaps matching TRBD1 (6 bases). The CDR3 has 17 residues. Trimming pared 4 bases from V and 1 base from J, leaving 19 bases between. Germline V gene sequence: CDR1 SEHNR, CDR2 FQNEAQ (reference sequence). The CDR3 reads CASSSWRTQGPQETQYF. CDR3 DNA: TGTGCCAGCAGCTCTTGGAGGACACAGGGCCCCCAAGAGACCCAGTACTTC.

CDR3 protein: CASSEALRNIQYF. CDR3 DNA: TGTGCCAGCAGTGAAGCGCTCAGAAACATTCAGTACTTC. The chain uses TRBV2 and TRBJ2-4; D uncertain. Trimming left V 0 bases short and J 6 bases short, with 6 bases between. Germline CDR1 SNHLY, CDR2 FYNNEI. This CDR3 spans 13 amino acids.

V usage is TRBV11-2 and J usage is TRBJ1-2, with 7 bases fitting TRBD1. The CDR3 totals 12 residues. With 4 bases clipped from V and 8 bases from J, the junction kept 4 bases outside the gene matches. Germline assignment: CDR1 SGHAT and CDR2 FQNNGV. The CDR3 protein is CASSSKDRGYTF. DNA for the CDR3: TGTGCCAGCAGCTCAAAGGACAGGGGCTACACCTTC.

The chain combines TRBV13 with TRBJ2-1; 7 nucleotides align to TRBD2. The germline V gene encodes CDR1 PRHDT and CDR2 FYEKMQ (reference sequence). Trimming at V came to 4 bases and at J to 7 bases, leaving 7 bases not matched to a gene. There are 14 residues in the CDR3. CDR3 loop: CASSWFWRENEQFF. The CDR3 nucleotides are TGTGCCAGCAGCTGGTTTTGGCGGGAGAATGAGCAGTTCTTC.

The V call is TRBV7-2, the J call TRBJ1-2; no firm D call. The CDR3 spans 12 residues. The V end was cut by 1 base, the J end by 4 bases, with 4 bases between. Germline CDR1 reads SGHTA; CDR2 reads FQGNSA. The CDR3 here is CASSLDGYGYTF. For the CDR3, the DNA is TGTGCCAGCAGCTTAGACGGCTATGGCTACACCTTC. The full variable domain, rest sourced from reference TRBV7-2 and TRBJ1-2, is GAGVSQSPSNKVTEKGKDVELRCDPISGHTALYWYRQSLGQGLEFLIYFQGNSAPDKSGLPSDRFSAERTGGSVSTLTIQRTQQEDSAVYLCASSLDGYGYTFGSGTRLTVV.

The gene calls are TRBV29-1 and TRBJ1-2; weak D call: TRBD1 (6 bases). The CDR3 is made up of 13 amino acids. Trimming removed 3 bases at V and 4 bases at J, with 12 bases between. CDR1 SQVTM and CDR2 ANQGSEA come from the germline V gene. In nucleotides, the CDR3 is TGCAGCGTTGAGAACAGGGACGCCTATGGCTACACCTTC. Amino acids: CSVENRDAYGYTF.

CDR3 residues: CASSEAGGSYGRGEQFF. DNA for the CDR3: TGTGCCAGCAGCGAAGCGGGAGGGTCGTACGGAAGGGGAGAGCAGTTCTTC. The chain recombines TRBV27 with TRBJ2-1; 10 bases align to TRBD2. The germline gives CDR1 MNHEY, CDR2 SMNVEV (reference sequence). The ends lost 6 bases at V and 10 bases at J; junction bases unmatched: 18. The CDR3 spans 17 residues.

V and J are TRBV19 and TRBJ1-5; possibly TRBD1 for D (5 bases). The CDR3 is 13 residues long. The V gene lost 6 bases and the J gene lost 6 bases, with 12 bases spanning the gap. Looked up from germline, CDR1 is LNHDA and CDR2 is SQIVND (reference sequence). The CDR3 DNA follows: TGTGCCAGTAGCGACAGATCGGGTCAGCCCCAGCATTTT. Protein sequence: CASSDRSGQPQHF.

This sequence joins TRBV27 and TRBJ2-1; D is unclear. The germline V and J ends were trimmed by 0 bases and 6 bases, with 6 bases remaining between them. Germline CDR1 is MNHEY and CDR2 is SMNVEV (reference sequence). The CDR3 runs 13 residues. CDR3 protein: CASSLSPGNEQFF. The CDR3 bases are TGTGCCAGCAGTTTATCCCCGGGCAATGAGCAGTTCTTC.

This clone was seen a handful of times. This chain connects TRBV15 to TRBJ1-4; 8 nucleotides align to TRBD1. The CDR3 extends over 15 amino acids. After removal of 3 bases from V and 7 bases from J, the junction contained 7 bases not matched to a gene. Germline lookup yields CDR1 LNHNV and CDR2 YYDKDF (reference sequence). CDR3 sequence reads: CATSRPGTGGEKLFF. The CDR3 DNA reads TGTGCCACCAGCAGGCCCGGGACAGGAGGTGAAAAACTGTTTTTT. Full variable domain (rest looked up from reference TRBV15 and TRBJ1-4): DAMVIQNPRYQVTQFGKPVTLSCSQTLNHNVMYWYQQKSSQAPKLLFHYYDKDFNNEADTPDNFQSRRPNTSFCFLDIRSPGLGDTAMYLCATSRPGTGGEKLFFGSGTQLSVL.

This clone showed up just a few times. V usage is TRBV4-2 and J usage is TRBJ2-1; D is perhaps TRBD1 (6 bases). Trimming removed 1 base at V and 5 bases at J, with 12 bases between. This CDR3 contains 15 residues. Germline CDR1 is LGHNA and CDR2 is YNFKEQ. The CDR3 sequence is CASSQVWDIDNEQFF. DNA of the CDR3: TGTGCCAGCAGCCAAGTATGGGACATTGACAATGAGCAGTTCTTC.

The V gene is TRBV6-5, the J gene TRBJ2-3; 15 bases agree with TRBD2. The CDR3 loop spans 15 amino acids. The germline V gene has CDR1 MNHEY and CDR2 SVGAGI. The V gene end was trimmed by 5 bases and the J gene end by 4 bases; junction bases not matched to a gene: 1. The CDR3: CASSGLAGGPDTQYF. In nucleotides, the CDR3 is TGTGCCAGCAGTGGACTAGCGGGAGGGCCAGATACGCAGTATTTT.

The rearrangement uses TRBV29-1 and TRBJ1-2; tentative D call: TRBD1 (6 bases). Germline CDR1 SQVTM, CDR2 ANQGSEA. The germline V and J ends were trimmed by 6 bases and 8 bases, with 22 bases remaining between them. The CDR3 length is 14 residues. CDR3 protein: CSVSRPGRGDGYTF. CDR3 coding DNA: TGCAGCGTCTCCCGCCCGGGGAGGGGGGACGGCTACACCTTC.

This chain joins TRBV18 and TRBJ2-1; TRBD1 is a possible D gene (7 bases). The V gene's germline CDR1 is KGHSH and CDR2 LQKENI. The CDR3 is 17 amino acids. Trimming stripped 1 base from V and 6 bases from J, with 19 bases between. For the CDR3, the DNA is TGTGCCAGCTCACCACGAGCGGCGGGACAGCAGGGCAATGAGCAGTTCTTC. It is translated as CASSPRAAGQQGNEQFF.